One and the same sample provided the 11 T cell receptor beta chains below, sequenced in a study of cytomegalovirus exposure and HLA in healthy donors. PCR involved 60 Vbeta and 13 Jbeta primers. Using immunoSEQ multiplex PCR, the repertoire was profiled, and TCRdb retains in-frame clones only, with some absent. Of about 94,000 clones in the sample, over 65% were seen once. Sequenced input: PBMCs. The receptors come from a human donor in good health.

This rearrangement joins TRBV4-3 to TRBJ2-2, with TRBD2 as a possible D gene (5 bases). V was shortened by 8 bases and J by 5 bases, with 15 bases between the two germline ends. Germline V lookup: CDR1 LGHNA, CDR2 YSLEER. CDR3 length: 14 residues. The CDR3 region is CASSLLRGTGELFF. The CDR3 DNA sequence: TGCGCCAGCTCCTTGCTGCGAGGGACCGGGGAGCTGTTTTTT.

The chain carries TRBV7-9 and TRBJ1-5; TRBD1 aligns across 9 bases. The germline CDR1 and CDR2 sequences are SEHNR and FQNEAQ (reference sequence). The CDR3 consists of 15 residues. V trimming: 11 bases; J trimming: 4 bases; junction bases outside the gene matches: 12. The CDR3, as DNA: TGTGCCTCCGCCCAGGGGGACAGGGCTAATCAGCCCCAGCATTTT. Translating it yields CASAQGDRANQPQHF.

This chain joins TRBV10-2 and TRBJ1-5; D ambiguous. V lost 4 bases and J 3 bases, leaving 7 bases between the germline ends. The CDR3 runs to 13 residues. CDR1 and CDR2 from the germline V gene are WSHSY and SAAADI. The CDR3 DNA reads as TGCGCCAGCAGTGTGACAATCAATCAGCCCCAGCATTTT. Protein sequence: CASSVTINQPQHF.

The chain combines TRBV19 with TRBJ1-2, with 7 bases matching TRBD1. With V trimmed by 3 bases and J by 6 bases, 4 bases remained unmatched. CDR1 and CDR2 from the germline V gene are LNHDA and SQIVND (reference sequence). This CDR3 region has 13 residues. The CDR3 region is CASSMDRYNGYTF. The DNA of the CDR3 is TGTGCCAGTAGTATGGACAGGTACAATGGCTACACCTTC.

This chain uses TRBV19 with TRBJ2-7; a weak D match, TRBD2 (6 bases). Germline CDR1 reads LNHDA; CDR2 reads SQIVND (reference sequence). Between the trimmed V and J ends, which lost 4 bases and 5 bases, there was a span of 12 bases. This CDR3 comprises 13 residues. CDR3 sequence reads: CASSRGDFHEQYF. For the CDR3, the DNA is TGTGCCAGTAGTAGGGGGGACTTCCACGAGCAGTACTTC.

CDR3 nucleotide sequence: TGTGCCAGCAGACCGACAGGAGGCTATGGCTACACCTTC. Translating gives CASRPTGGYGYTF. The rearrangement uses TRBV6-5 and TRBJ1-2, with TRBD1 as a possible D gene (6 bases). CDR1 is MNHEY and CDR2 is SVGAGI in the germline V gene. The CDR3 length is 13 residues. With 6 bases removed from V and 4 bases from J, the gap between germline ends came to 12 bases.

V gene TRBV7-2 combines with J gene TRBJ2-7; the match to TRBD2 covers 8 bases. J gave up 3 bases and V 1 base, and 2 bases lay outside the gene matches. This CDR3 comprises 14 residues. In germline, CDR1 is SGHTA, CDR2 FQGNSA. This chain's CDR3 is CASSLGGTSYEQYF. CDR3 sequence (DNA): TGTGCCAGCAGCTTAGGAGGGACTAGCTACGAGCAGTACTTC.

The CDR3 reads CASRAGGRNEQFF. CDR3 in DNA: TGTGCCAGCAGGGCGGGGGGGCGCAATGAGCAGTTCTTC. The gene calls are TRBV11-2 and TRBJ2-1; TRBD2 aligns across 9 bases. The V gene end was trimmed by 6 bases and the J gene end by 6 bases; junction bases not matched to a gene: 3. Germline V CDR1 and CDR2: SGHAT, FQNNGV. This CDR3 is built from 13 residues.

The rearrangement uses TRBV2 and TRBJ2-7, with D uncertain. There are 15 residues in the CDR3. CDR1 SNHLY and CDR2 FYNNEI come from the germline V gene. The V gene lost 4 bases and the J gene lost 5 bases, with 18 bases spanning the gap. The CDR3 sequence: CASSGGPLLIDEQYF. The CDR3 DNA sequence: TGTGCCAGCAGTGGAGGTCCGCTTTTAATCGACGAGCAGTACTTC.

CDR3 nucleotides: TGTGCCAGCAGCCCCGAACTAGCGGGGGGCCGGGCGGGTACGCAGTATTTT. It is translated as CASSPELAGGRAGTQYF. V gene TRBV5-4 combines with J gene TRBJ2-3; 12 bases align to TRBD2. V lost 4 bases to trimming and J lost 8 bases; unmatched junction nucleotides: 14. The CDR3 has 17 amino acids. CDR1 and CDR2 (germline): SGHNT, YYREEE (reference sequence). The whole variable domain, filled in from reference TRBV5-4 and TRBJ2-3, reads ETGVTQSPTHLIKTRGQQVTLRCSSQSGHNTVSWYQQALGQGPQFIFQYYREEENGRGNFPPRFSGLQFPNYSSELNVNALELDDSALYLCASSPELAGGRAGTQYFGPGTRLTVL.

The chain links TRBV25-1 to TRBJ1-5, with D unclear. Germline assignment: CDR1 MGHDK and CDR2 SYGVNS. CDR3 size: 14 residues. The V end was cut by 3 bases, the J end by 0 bases, with 6 bases between. CDR3: CASSEYGSNQPQHF. DNA for the CDR3: TGTGCCAGCAGTGAGTACGGTAGCAATCAGCCCCAGCATTTT. Using reference TRBV25-1 and TRBJ1-5 for the parts outside the CDR3, the full variable domain is EADIYQTPRYLVIGTGKKITLECSQTMGHDKMYWYQQDPGMELHLIHYSYGVNSTEKGDLSSESTVSRIRTEHFPLTLESARPSHTSQYLCASSEYGSNQPQHFGDGTRLSIL.